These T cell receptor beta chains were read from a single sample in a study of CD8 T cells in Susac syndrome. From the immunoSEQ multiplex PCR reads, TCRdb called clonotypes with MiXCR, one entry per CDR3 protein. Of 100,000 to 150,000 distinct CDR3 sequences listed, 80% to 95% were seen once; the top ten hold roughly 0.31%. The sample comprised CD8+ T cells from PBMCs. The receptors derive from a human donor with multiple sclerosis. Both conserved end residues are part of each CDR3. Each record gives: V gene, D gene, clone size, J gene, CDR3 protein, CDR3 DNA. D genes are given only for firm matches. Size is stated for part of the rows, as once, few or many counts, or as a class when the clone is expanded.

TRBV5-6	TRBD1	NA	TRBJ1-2	CASSPRDSGYYGYTF	TGTGCCAGCAGCCCGAGGGACAGCGGGTACTATGGCTACACCTTC
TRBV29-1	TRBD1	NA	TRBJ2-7	CSVVDGQGYEQYF	TGCAGCGTTGTAGATGGACAGGGATACGAGCAGTACTTC
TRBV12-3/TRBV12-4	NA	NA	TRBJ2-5	CASSLDSLGETQYF	TGTGCCAGCAGTTTGGACAGCCTGGGTGAGACCCAGTACTTC
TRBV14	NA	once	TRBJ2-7	CASSGRKGHRDYEQYF	TGTGCCAGCAGCGGTCGAAAGGGGCACCGAGATTACGAGCAGTACTTC
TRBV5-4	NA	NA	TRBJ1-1	CASSQRGQGAFF	TGTGCCAGCAGCCAAAGAGGGCAGGGAGCTTTCTTT
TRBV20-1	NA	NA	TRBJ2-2	CSARVGGTGELFF	TGCAGTGCTAGAGTCGGGGGCACCGGGGAGCTGTTTTTT
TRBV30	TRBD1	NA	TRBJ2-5	CAWGTGGAQETQYF	TGTGCCTGGGGGACAGGGGGAGCACAAGAGACCCAGTACTTC
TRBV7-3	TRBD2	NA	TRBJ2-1	CASSSTGGLGNEQFF	TGTGCCAGCAGCTCTACCGGGGGACTAGGCAATGAGCAGTTCTTC
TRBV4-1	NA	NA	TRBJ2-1	CASSQERGRDPLNEQFF	TGCGCCAGCAGCCAAGAAAGGGGCAGGGATCCCCTCAATGAGCAGTTCTTC
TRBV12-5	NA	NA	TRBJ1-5	CASGSDIHSNQPQHF	TGTGCTAGTGGCTCCGACATACATAGCAATCAGCCCCAGCATTTT
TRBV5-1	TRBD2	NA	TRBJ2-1	CASSVGGTKEFF	TGCGCCAGCAGCGTGGGGGGGACTAAGGAGTTCTTC
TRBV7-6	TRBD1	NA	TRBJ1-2	CASSSTGESYTF	TGTGCCAGCAGCTCTACAGGGGAGAGCTACACCTTC
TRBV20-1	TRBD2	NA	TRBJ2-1	CSARDWLLAGGDNEQFF	TGCAGTGCTAGAGATTGGTTGCTAGCGGGGGGGGACAATGAGCAGTTCTTC
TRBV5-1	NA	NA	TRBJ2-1	CASSLRGVGYYNEQFF	TGCGCCAGCAGCTTGAGAGGGGTCGGCTACTACAATGAGCAGTTCTTC
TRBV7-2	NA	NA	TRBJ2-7	CASVVPQSYEQYF	TGTGCCAGCGTCGTGCCACAAAGCTACGAGCAGTACTTC
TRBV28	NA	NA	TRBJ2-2	CASSFSSSLAGELFF	TGTGCCAGCAGTTTTTCGAGTTCCCTAGCCGGGGAGCTGTTTTTT
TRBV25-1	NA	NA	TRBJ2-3	CASSEPPRAWRRTDTQYF	TGTGCCAGCAGTGAACCCCCGCGAGCCTGGCGGCGGACAGATACGCAGTATTTT
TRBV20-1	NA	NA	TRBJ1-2	CSARDGMNGYTF	TGCAGTGCTAGAGATGGGATGAATGGCTACACCTTC
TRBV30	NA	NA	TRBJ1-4	CASLGGSNEKLFF	TGTGCCTCCCTCGGCGGGTCTAATGAAAAACTGTTTTTT
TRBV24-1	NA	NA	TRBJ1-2	CATSDRDYYGYTF	TGTGCCACCAGTGACCGAGATTATTATGGCTACACCTTC
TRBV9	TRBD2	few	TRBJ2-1	CASSAGLAVSSYNEQFF	TGTGCCAGCAGCGCGGGACTAGCGGTGAGCTCCTACAATGAGCAGTTCTTC
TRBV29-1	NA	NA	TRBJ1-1	CSGWKRETEAFF	TGCAGCGGCTGGAAAAGAGAAACTGAAGCTTTCTTT
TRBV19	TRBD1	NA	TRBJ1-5	CATSGGEDNQPQHF	TGTGCCACCTCAGGGGGCGAAGACAATCAGCCCCAGCATTTT
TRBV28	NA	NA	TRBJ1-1	CASSLWQGGMNTEAFF	TGTGCCAGCAGTTTATGGCAGGGAGGGATGAACACTGAAGCTTTCTTT
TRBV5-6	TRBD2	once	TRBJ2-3	CASTPAGVSTDTQYF	TGTGCCAGCACTCCAGCGGGAGTTAGCACAGATACGCAGTATTTT
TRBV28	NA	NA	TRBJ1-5	CASQAGNQPQHF	TGTGCCAGTCAGGCGGGGAATCAGCCCCAGCATTTT
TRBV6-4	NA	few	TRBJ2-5	CASSGGQETQYF	TGTGCCAGCAGTGGGGGACAAGAGACCCAGTACTTC
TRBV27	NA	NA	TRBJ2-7	CASSLKFPGVEQYF	TGTGCCAGCAGTTTAAAGTTTCCAGGGGTCGAGCAGTACTTC
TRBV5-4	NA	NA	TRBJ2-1	CASSFKGYEQFF	TGTGCCAGCAGCTTTAAGGGGTATGAGCAGTTCTTC
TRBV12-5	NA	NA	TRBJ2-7	CASGLEGGEQYF	TGTGCTAGTGGTTTGGAGGGGGGAGAGCAGTACTTC
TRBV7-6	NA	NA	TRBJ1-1	CASSLEGTPGRRAFF	TGTGCCAGCAGCCTAGAAGGGACCCCCGGGCGGCGGGCTTTCTTT
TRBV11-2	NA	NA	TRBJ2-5	CASSLRSQETQYF	TGTGCCAGCAGCTTAAGGTCCCAAGAGACCCAGTACTTC
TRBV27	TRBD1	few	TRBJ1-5	CASSFGTGGNQPQHF	TGTGCCAGCAGTTTCGGGACAGGCGGCAATCAGCCCCAGCATTTT
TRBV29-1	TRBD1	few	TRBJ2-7	CSVVGQGAYEQYF	TGCAGCGTTGTAGGACAGGGGGCATACGAGCAGTACTTC
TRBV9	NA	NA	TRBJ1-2	CASSGNKKGSYGYTF	TGTGCCAGCAGCGGTAATAAGAAGGGGAGCTATGGCTACACCTTC
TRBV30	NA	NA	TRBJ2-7	CAWSRSNEQYF	TGTGCCTGGAGTAGGTCGAACGAGCAGTACTTC
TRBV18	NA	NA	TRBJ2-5	CASSPQGYQETQYF	TGTGCCAGCTCACCACAGGGGTACCAAGAGACCCAGTACTTC
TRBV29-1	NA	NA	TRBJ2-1	CSVETYLDAPLNNEQFF	TGCAGCGTTGAGACCTACCTGGACGCTCCCCTTAACAATGAGCAGTTCTTC